Listed below are T cell receptor beta chains from one sample, sequenced in a study of T cells after posttransplantation cyclophosphamide. Sequencing used immunoSEQ multiplex PCR; TCRdb keeps in-frame clones, though not all of them. Among 7,500 to 10,000 clones listed, about 98% were seen once. Sequencing input: naive CD4+ T cells sorted from PBMCs. Every receptor here comes from a woman aged 55 to 70 in good health, CMV-negative, and a related stem cell transplant donor. Both conserved end residues are part of each CDR3. A D gene is named only where the DNA matches it firmly. Size values are once, few and many counts, or a class for expanded clones, and some rows have none.

V gene	clone size	D gene	CDR3 length	J gene	CDR3 protein	CDR3 DNA
TRBV5-1	.	TRBD1	18	TRBJ2-7	CASSLEDRALQRNYEQYF	TGCGCCAGCAGCTTGGAGGACAGGGCCCTCCAGAGGAATTACGAGCAGTACTTC
TRBV5-1	.	TRBD2	17	TRBJ2-7	CASSLAASGSGTYEQYF	TGCGCCAGCAGCTTAGCGGCTAGCGGGAGTGGGACCTACGAGCAGTACTTC
TRBV5-5	.	.	14	TRBJ1-6	CASSLGAANSPLHF	TGTGCCAGCAGCTTGGGAGCGGCGAATTCACCCCTCCACTTT
TRBV6-6	.	TRBD1	13	TRBJ1-6	CASSTGEYSPLHF	TGTGCCAGCAGTACAGGGGAATATTCACCCCTCCACTTT
TRBV30	.	.	13	TRBJ1-1	CAWSAIMNTEAFF	TGTGCCTGGTCCGCTATTATGAACACTGAAGCTTTCTTT
TRBV19	.	.	15	TRBJ1-1	CASSPRDTLNTEAFF	TGTGCCAGTAGTCCGAGGGACACTTTGAACACTGAAGCTTTCTTT
TRBV14	.	.	14	TRBJ2-2	CASSFKGGAGELFF	TGTGCCAGCAGCTTCAAGGGAGGTGCCGGGGAGCTGTTTTTT
TRBV6-1	.	TRBD2	14	TRBJ2-5	CASKLAGGQETQYF	TGTGCCAGCAAATTAGCGGGGGGACAAGAGACCCAGTACTTC
TRBV19	once	TRBD1	16	TRBJ2-7	CASSIGGQTLSYEQYF	TGTGCCAGTAGTATAGGGGGACAGACCCTCTCCTACGAGCAGTACTTC
TRBV14	.	.	16	TRBJ2-1	CASSPKSWRVYNEQFF	TGTGCCAGCAGCCCAAAGAGTTGGAGAGTCTACAATGAGCAGTTCTTC
TRBV30	.	.	13	TRBJ2-6	CAWRSLGANVLTF	TGTGCCTGGAGAAGCCTTGGGGCCAACGTCCTGACTTTC
TRBV7-9	.	.	14	TRBJ2-3	CASSLGGITDTQYF	TGTGCCAGCAGCTTGGGGGGAATCACAGATACGCAGTATTTT
TRBV6-5	.	TRBD2	16	TRBJ2-1	CASSYGGTSGTGEQFF	TGTGCCAGCAGTTACGGGGGGACTAGCGGGACGGGGGAGCAGTTCTTC
TRBV29-1	.	.	14	TRBJ1-3	CSVVQGSSGNTIYF	TGCAGCGTTGTGCAGGGGAGCTCTGGAAACACCATATATTTT
TRBV20-1	.	.	11	TRBJ1-5	CSAGSNQPQHF	TGCAGTGCGGGCAGTAATCAGCCCCAGCATTTT
TRBV5-1	.	.	17	TRBJ2-1	CASSPIRTYPSANEQFF	TGCGCCAGCAGCCCCATCCGGACTTACCCCTCGGCCAATGAGCAGTTCTTC
TRBV5-1	.	TRBD1	14	TRBJ2-7	CASSLEDRTYEQYF	TGCGCCAGCAGCTTGGAGGACAGGACCTACGAGCAGTACTTC
TRBV19	.	TRBD1	17	TRBJ2-7	CASSARSGTGGSYEQYF	TGTGCCAGTAGTGCGCGTTCCGGGACAGGGGGCTCCTACGAGCAGTACTTC
TRBV28	once	TRBD1	16	TRBJ2-2	CASRRGTATNTGELFF	TGTGCCAGCAGACGAGGGACAGCTACGAACACCGGGGAGCTGTTTTTT
TRBV5-1	.	.	12	TRBJ2-3	CASSPGTDTQYF	TGCGCCAGCAGTCCCGGCACAGATACGCAGTATTTT
TRBV14	.	.	14	TRBJ1-2	CASSQVSGDYGYTF	TGTGCCAGCAGCCAAGTTTCGGGGGACTATGGCTACACCTTC
TRBV7-9	.	TRBD1	15	TRBJ1-6	CASSPLRQGNSPLHF	TGTGCCAGCAGCCCACTGAGACAGGGAAATTCCCCCCTCCACTTT
TRBV28	.	.	14	TRBJ2-2	CASSLSGLTGELFF	TGTGCCAGCAGTTTATCGGGACTCACCGGGGAGCTGTTTTTT